A selection of T cell receptor beta chains follows, all from one sample in a study of shared T cell receptors in the human thymus. Measured with immunoSEQ multiplex PCR; TCRdb has only the in-frame clones, and not every one. This sample has approximately 760,000 clones, with 80% to 90% found just once. This sample also appeared in a second study, on human thymus T cells.

Material: thymocytes. The receptor set was obtained from a girl younger than two with a congenital heart defect. Both conserved end residues are part of each CDR3. The D gene is left open where the match is weak. Part of the rows lack a size; the others show once, few, many or a class for expanded clones.

>NA|TRBV5-6|TRBD1|TRBJ1-2|15
CASSPRDRGGYGYTF
TGTGCCAGCAGCCCACGGGACAGGGGAGGTTATGGCTACACCTTC
>NA|TRBV4-2|NA|TRBJ1-1|14
CASSQTRTGTEAFF
TGTGCCAGCAGCCAAACCCGTACAGGGACTGAAGCTTTCTTT
>NA|TRBV4-1|TRBD1|TRBJ1-2|18
CASSLSPGWGQGKAGYTF
TGCGCCAGCAGCCTTAGCCCGGGGTGGGGACAGGGAAAGGCTGGCTACACCTTC
>NA|TRBV19|TRBD1|TRBJ2-3|20
CASSMGWTGQGGPSTDTQYF
TGTGCCAGTAGTATGGGATGGACTGGACAGGGGGGGCCTAGCACAGATACGCAGTATTTT
>NA|TRBV7-6|TRBD1|TRBJ2-7|17
CASSIYGQGDRAYEQYF
TGTGCCAGCAGCATATACGGACAGGGGGACAGGGCCTACGAGCAGTACTTC
>NA|TRBV15|NA|TRBJ1-6|15
CATSRIRDSHSPLHF
TGTGCCACCAGCAGGATCCGGGACTCCCATTCACCCCTCCACTTT
>NA|TRBV14|TRBD1|TRBJ1-2|19
CASSQVSRDRGTRHYGYTF
TGTGCCAGCAGCCAAGTCAGCCGGGACAGGGGAACTAGGCACTATGGCTACACCTTC
>NA|TRBV7-9|TRBD1|TRBJ2-7|14
CASSFPTGTYEQYF
TGTGCCAGCAGCTTCCCGACAGGGACCTACGAGCAGTACTTC
>NA|TRBV5-1|TRBD1|TRBJ1-2|15
CASSYDRVRGTGYTF
TGCGCCAGCAGCTATGACAGGGTAAGGGGGACTGGCTACACCTTC
>NA|TRBV4-3|NA|TRBJ2-5|16
CASSQTTRNLQETQYF
TGCGCCAGCAGCCAAACGACTAGAAACCTCCAAGAGACCCAGTACTTC
>NA|TRBV6-1|NA|TRBJ2-7|14
CASSHASPPDEQYF
TGTGCCAGCAGTCACGCCAGTCCTCCAGACGAGCAGTACTTC
>NA|TRBV14|NA|TRBJ2-2|15
CASSPGTGYTGELFF
TGTGCCAGCAGCCCCGGTACAGGGTACACCGGGGAGCTGTTTTTT
>NA|TRBV9|NA|TRBJ1-1|14
CASSVVGVNTEAFF
TGTGCCAGCAGCGTAGTCGGGGTGAACACTGAAGCTTTCTTT
>NA|TRBV5-1|TRBD1|TRBJ1-4|15
CASSIGTALNEKLFF
TGCGCCAGCAGCATAGGGACAGCCCTCAATGAAAAACTGTTTTTT
>NA|TRBV19|TRBD1|TRBJ1-5|20
CASSPHPRGPDVGSNQPQHF
TGTGCCAGTAGTCCTCACCCCAGGGGGCCAGATGTTGGTAGCAATCAGCCCCAGCATTTT
>NA|TRBV6-4|TRBD1|TRBJ1-2|16
CASSDSIRTHRGGYTF
TGTGCCAGCAGTGACTCCATCCGAACGCACAGGGGTGGCTACACCTTC
>NA|TRBV19|NA|TRBJ1-1|14
CASSTPRLHSEAFF
TGTGCCAGTAGTACTCCAAGGCTACACAGTGAAGCTTTCTTT
>NA|TRBV18|NA|TRBJ2-5|14
CASSQFRTDETQYF
TGTGCCAGCTCACAATTCCGGACAGATGAGACCCAGTACTTC
>NA|TRBV6-6|NA|TRBJ2-5|14
CASSFLENQETQYF
TGTGCCAGCAGTTTCCTAGAGAACCAAGAGACCCAGTACTTC
>NA|TRBV7-9|NA|TRBJ2-1|16
CASSARTRRSYNEQFF
TGTGCCAGCAGCGCCCGGACAAGGAGATCCTACAATGAGCAGTTCTTC
>NA|TRBV11-2|NA|TRBJ1-4|16
CASSISTGSHNEKLFF
TGTGCCAGCAGCATATCGACAGGTAGCCATAATGAAAAACTGTTTTTT
>NA|TRBV5-1|NA|TRBJ1-4|14
CASSSTGPNEKLFF
TGCGCCAGCAGCAGTACAGGGCCTAATGAAAAACTGTTTTTT
>NA|TRBV10-3|NA|TRBJ2-6|15
CAIRGQEAGANVLTF
TGTGCCATCAGAGGACAAGAAGCTGGGGCCAACGTCCTGACTTTC
>NA|TRBV21-1|NA|TRBJ2-2|15
CASSGTGVDTGELFF
TGTGCCAGCAGCGGGACAGGGGTGGACACCGGGGAGCTGTTTTTT
>NA|TRBV6-5|NA|TRBJ2-2|12
CASKGAAGELFF
TGTGCCAGCAAAGGGGCTGCCGGGGAGCTGTTTTTT
>NA|TRBV29-1|NA|TRBJ2-7|12
CSVEGDFKEQYF
TGCAGCGTTGAAGGGGACTTCAAGGAGCAGTACTTC
>few|TRBV29-1|NA|TRBJ1-4|16
CSVANQGDAKGEKLFF
TGCAGCGTTGCCAACCAGGGCGATGCTAAAGGGGAAAAACTGTTTTTT
>NA|TRBV27|NA|TRBJ1-6|15
CASSLFRPYNSPLHF
TGTGCCAGCAGTTTATTCAGGCCCTATAATTCACCCCTCCACTTT
>NA|TRBV7-9|TRBD1|TRBJ1-2|17
CASSLDGTGGTGYGYTF
TGTGCCAGCAGCTTAGACGGAACTGGAGGGACAGGGTATGGCTACACCTTC
>NA|TRBV11-2|TRBD1|TRBJ1-6|17
CASSLAGSGQGVSPLHF
TGTGCCAGCAGCTTAGCTGGTTCGGGACAGGGTGTGTCACCCCTCCACTTT
>NA|TRBV15|NA|TRBJ1-4|15
CATSRPSGHPGKLFF
TGTGCCACCAGCAGACCATCAGGGCACCCTGGGAAACTGTTTTTT
>NA|TRBV6-1|NA|TRBJ1-1|14
CASSGRALNTEAFF
TGTGCCAGCAGTGGCAGGGCGTTAAACACTGAAGCTTTCTTT
>NA|TRBV11-3|NA|TRBJ2-1|16
CASSPQEGAGYNEQFF
TGTGCCAGCAGCCCCCAGGAGGGGGCTGGCTACAATGAGCAGTTCTTC
>NA|TRBV6-1|NA|TRBJ2-7|15
CASSGEDLYPYEQYF
TGTGCCAGCAGTGGGGAGGACCTCTACCCCTACGAGCAGTACTTC
>once|TRBV5-6|NA|TRBJ2-2|15
CASSFDTTNTGELFF
TGTGCCAGCAGCTTCGACACCACGAACACCGGGGAGCTGTTTTTT
>NA|TRBV2|NA|TRBJ1-5|17
CASRAARGSVGNQPQHF
TGTGCCAGCAGGGCGGCAAGGGGGTCGGTTGGCAATCAGCCCCAGCATTTT
>NA|TRBV7-2|TRBD1|TRBJ1-3|15
CASSTWTGPGNTIYF
TGTGCCAGCAGCACCTGGACAGGGCCTGGAAACACCATATATTTT
>NA|TRBV7-8|TRBD1|TRBJ1-1|18
CASSLEERHRGHWTEAFF
TGTGCCAGCAGCTTAGAGGAGAGGCACAGGGGGCATTGGACTGAAGCTTTCTTT
>NA|TRBV7-9|NA|TRBJ1-1|13
CASRSTGNTEAFF
TGTGCCAGCAGGTCTACAGGGAACACTGAAGCTTTCTTT
>few|TRBV5-6|TRBD2|TRBJ2-7|15
CASSSGSGGTNEQYF
TGTGCCAGCAGCTCAGGTAGCGGGGGGACAAACGAGCAGTACTTC
>NA|TRBV4-1|NA|TRBJ1-2|20
CASSQEGGWVLDDSNYGYTF
TGCGCCAGCAGCCAAGAAGGGGGATGGGTCCTAGACGATTCTAACTATGGCTACACCTTC
>NA|TRBV18|NA|TRBJ1-1|16
CASSPLFETGNTEAFF
TGTGCCAGCTCACCACTCTTTGAGACAGGGAACACTGAAGCTTTCTTT
>NA|TRBV6-1|NA|TRBJ1-5|14
CASSETGGLQPQHF
TGTGCCAGCAGTGAAACTGGAGGGCTCCAGCCCCAGCATTTT
>NA|TRBV5-1|TRBD2|TRBJ2-1|14
CASSLRGAIDEQFF
TGCGCCAGCAGCCTGCGGGGGGCTATAGATGAGCAGTTCTTC
>NA|TRBV23-1|NA|TRBJ2-7|18
CASSQPPSGLVPAYEQYF
TGCGCCAGCAGTCAACCGCCGTCGGGACTGGTACCGGCCTACGAGCAGTACTTC
>NA|TRBV5-1|NA|TRBJ2-1|17
CASSEVGYGALYNEQFF
TGCGCCAGCAGCGAAGTGGGATATGGGGCTCTATACAATGAGCAGTTCTTC
>NA|TRBV27|NA|TRBJ1-3|15
CASSSQGKSGNTIYF
TGTGCCAGCAGTTCCCAGGGGAAATCTGGAAACACCATATATTTT